This section outlines one T cell receptor beta chain sequence together with its context. Repertoires were generated with immunoSEQ multiplex PCR, while TCRdb's copy carries only in-frame clones and drops some. The table includes about 7,000 clones, 60% to 80% detected once. The entry originates in a study of immune evolution from preneoplasia to lung adenocarcinoma. This CDR3 has 16 residues. Trimming took off 0 bases at V and 0 bases at J, with 11 bases between the two ends. The germline CDR1 and CDR2 sequences are SGHDT and YYEEEE. Sequencing was carried out using FFPE adjacent normal lung tissue. The chain has TRBV5-6 and TRBJ2-3; TRBD2 might be the D (5 bases). The clonotype was recovered from a person aged 65 to 79 with lung adenocarcinoma. The CDR3, as DNA: TGTGCCAGCAGCTTGGTCTCGGGGTCCAGCACAGATACGCAGTATTTT. Translating gives CASSLVSGSSTDTQYF.